The rows below give T cell receptor beta chains drawn from one sample of a study of T cells in narcolepsy. TCRdb keeps only in-frame clones here, not all; method: immunoSEQ multiplex PCR. The data contain tens of thousands of clones, roughly 85% of them singletons. The sequenced sample consisted of CD45RA- memory CD4+ T cells from PBMCs. The receptors here all came from a human donor with narcolepsy. The CDR3 runs from the conserved cysteine through the conserved F or W. A D gene is named only where the DNA matches it firmly. Clone size, where shown, is once, few, many, or a class for clones that have expanded.

>.|TRBJ2-5|TRBV2|once
TGTGCCAGCAAAGAAGGGGTAGGGAGGGGGGAGACCCAGTACTTC
CASKEGVGRGETQYF
>TRBD1|TRBJ1-2|TRBV30|.
TGTGCCTGGAGTCCTCCTCGGACAGGGGCAATCTATGGCTACACCTTC
CAWSPPRTGAIYGYTF
>TRBD1|TRBJ2-5|TRBV11-3|.
TGTGCCAGCACCCGGACAGGGCTGGAGACCCAGTACTTC
CASTRTGLETQYF
>.|TRBJ2-6|TRBV11-1|.
TGTGCCAGCAGCTTCGGGTTCTCTGGGGCCAACGTCCTGACTTTC
CASSFGFSGANVLTF
>TRBD2|TRBJ2-5|TRBV27|.
TGTGCCAGCATGGGGGAGGGCGGGTTTATAATTTACTTC
CASMGEGGFIIYF
>.|TRBJ1-2|TRBV7-9|.
TGTGCCAGCAGCCCGAGGGAGGTCGTAGGCTACACCTTC
CASSPREVVGYTF
>TRBD1|TRBJ2-2|TRBV19|few
TGTGCCAGTAGCCAGGGACAGGGAACCGGGGAGCTGTTTTTT
CASSQGQGTGELFF
>.|TRBJ1-1|TRBV11-3|.
TGTGCCAGCAGCTTAATCTGGAACACTGAAGCTTTCTTT
CASSLIWNTEAFF
>.|TRBJ2-5|TRBV7-9|.
TGTGCCAGCAGCCCGGGGGTACAGCGTGAAGAGACCCAGTACTTC
CASSPGVQREETQYF
>TRBD1|TRBJ2-5|TRBV7-2|.
TGTGCCAGCAGCCCAAGACAGGGTGTGGAGACCCAGTACTTC
CASSPRQGVETQYF
>.|TRBJ1-3|TRBV9|.
TGTGCCAGCAGCGTCGAGGCGGGGACTGGAAACACCATATATTTT
CASSVEAGTGNTIYF
>.|TRBJ2-7|TRBV11-2|.
TGTGCCAGCACCCTGAAGCCGGGAGCCGAGCAGTACTTC
CASTLKPGAEQYF
>.|TRBJ2-5|TRBV5-4|few
TGTGCCAGCAGCTTGGAACTGCACCAAGAGACCCAGTACTTC
CASSLELHQETQYF
>.|TRBJ2-3|TRBV5-1|once
TGCGCCAGCCGCGGCGGGAACGCAGATACGCAGTATTTT
CASRGGNADTQYF
>.|TRBJ2-3|TRBV5-1|.
TGCGCCAGCAGCTTGGAGGCAGGGACAATCACAGATACGCAGTATTTT
CASSLEAGTITDTQYF
>.|TRBJ1-5|TRBV6-1|once
TGTGCCAGCAGCGACATTGGGGGGTACAATCAGCCCCAGCATTTT
CASSDIGGYNQPQHF
>.|TRBJ2-7|TRBV10-3|.
TGTGCCATCAGTGAGGGGATCAGGGACTACGAGCAGTACTTC
CAISEGIRDYEQYF
>.|TRBJ1-1|TRBV28|.
TGTGCCAGCAGTTTATCCCTCCGGAACACTGAAGCTTTCTTT
CASSLSLRNTEAFF
>.|TRBJ2-3|TRBV27|.
TGTGCCAGCAGCCCCACCCTTGACAGGATCTTCACAGATACGCAGTATTTT
CASSPTLDRIFTDTQYF
>.|TRBJ2-2|TRBV11-2|once
TGTGCCAGCAGCTCTACCGGGATGAACACCGGGGAGCTGTTTTTT
CASSSTGMNTGELFF